This T cell receptor beta chain is drawn from a study of blood T cell repertoires in COVID-19. Study-level background: T cells, B-cell-depleted T cells, or PBMCs provided the cDNA or gDNA that served as material.

Sequenced by immunoSEQ multiplex PCR; TCRdb stores in-frame clones only, minus some. This sample has roughly 290,000 clones, with roughly 89% found just once. In its sample, this clone was seen once. Participant reports of clinical history set cohort assignment. What the recovered Cohort 3 donors had was two negative PCRs, clearance, or symptom resolution. Germline V gene data show CDR1 as SGHTA and CDR2 as FQGNSA. V shed 5 bases, J shed 4 bases, and the junction held 5 bases outside the gene matches. This CDR3 has 14 residues. This sequence originates from a woman in her thirties or forties who had recovered from COVID-19. The chain joins TRBV7-2 to TRBJ2-7; 10 bases match TRBD1. The source material was PBMCs or T cells enriched from blood (not recorded which). The CDR3 region is CASSLGDRGYEQYF. DNA for the CDR3: TGTGCCAGCAGCCTGGGGGACAGGGGATACGAGCAGTACTTC.